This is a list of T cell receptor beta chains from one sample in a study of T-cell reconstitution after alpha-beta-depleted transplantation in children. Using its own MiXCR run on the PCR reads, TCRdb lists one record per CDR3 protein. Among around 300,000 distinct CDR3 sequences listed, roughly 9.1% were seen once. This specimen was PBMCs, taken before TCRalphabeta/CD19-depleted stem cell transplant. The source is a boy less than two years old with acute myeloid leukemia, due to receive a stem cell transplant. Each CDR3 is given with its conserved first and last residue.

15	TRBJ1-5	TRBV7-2	CASTRDRFSNQPQHF
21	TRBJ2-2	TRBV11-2	CASSYHFRDRGLDANTGELFF
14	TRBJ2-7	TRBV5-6	CASSAGTASREQYF
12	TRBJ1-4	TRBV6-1	CASSEVGEKLFF
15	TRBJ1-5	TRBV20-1	CSAYPDRVSNQPQHF
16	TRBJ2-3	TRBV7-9	CASSITGTGGTDTQYF
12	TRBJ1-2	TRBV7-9	CASSSRVYGYTF
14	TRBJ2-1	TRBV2	CAFRWSGSYNEQFF
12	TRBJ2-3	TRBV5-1	CASSLGADTQYF
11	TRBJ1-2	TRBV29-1	CSAMGSYGYTF
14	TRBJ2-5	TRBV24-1	CATSDPRPGETQYF
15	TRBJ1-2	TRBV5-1	CASSLGPFVQGGYTF
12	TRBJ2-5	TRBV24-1	CATSGQEETQYF
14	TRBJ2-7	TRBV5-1	CASSLPAGGDEQYF
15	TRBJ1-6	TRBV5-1	CASSYSRGRNSPLHF
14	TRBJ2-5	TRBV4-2	CASSQVSSDETQYF
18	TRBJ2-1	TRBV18	CASSRQGSGLASYNEQFF
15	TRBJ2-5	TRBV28	CASSLWGQGRETQYF
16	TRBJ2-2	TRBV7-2	CASSDTGLRVTGELFF
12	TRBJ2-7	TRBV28	CASKGAFYEQYF
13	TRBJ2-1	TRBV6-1	CANRGGFDNEQFF
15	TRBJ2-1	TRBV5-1	CASSSLARFDNEQFF
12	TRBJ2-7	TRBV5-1	CASSLLDREQYF
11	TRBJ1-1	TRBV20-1	CSGYRAFDAFF
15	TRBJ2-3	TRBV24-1	CATSDFKDPKDTQYF
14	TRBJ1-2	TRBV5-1	CASSLLASFGGYTF
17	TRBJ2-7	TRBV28	CASSLRQGLFFGYEQYF
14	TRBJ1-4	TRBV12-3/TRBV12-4	CASSFSAGGEKLFF
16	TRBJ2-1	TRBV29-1	CSVATSRERFYNEQFF
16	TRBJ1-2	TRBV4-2	CASSQGHGPLNYGYTF
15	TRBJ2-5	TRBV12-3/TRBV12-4	CASSLPGFLQETQYF
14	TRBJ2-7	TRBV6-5	CASSYVPGSYEQYF
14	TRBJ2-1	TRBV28	CASKGRLAVNEQFF
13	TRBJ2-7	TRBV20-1	CSAKNELSYEQYF
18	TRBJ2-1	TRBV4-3	CASSQDPGLLSSYNEQFF
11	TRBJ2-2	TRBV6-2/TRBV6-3	CASNQNGELFF
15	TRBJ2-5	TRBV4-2	CASSQPSGTQETQYF
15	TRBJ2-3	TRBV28	CASRWTSGYTDTQYF
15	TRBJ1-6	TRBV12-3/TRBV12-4	CASTLRDSANSPLHF
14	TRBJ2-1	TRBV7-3	CASSPWTGHNEQFF
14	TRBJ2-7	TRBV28	CASKVGQGRVEQYF
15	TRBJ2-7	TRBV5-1	CASRPRGQGPYEQYF
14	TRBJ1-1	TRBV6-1	CASTRQGANTEAFF
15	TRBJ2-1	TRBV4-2	CASSQAENPHNEQFF
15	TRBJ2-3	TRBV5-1	CASSLFGGRRDTQYF
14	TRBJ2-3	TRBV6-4	CASSEGLSTDTQYF
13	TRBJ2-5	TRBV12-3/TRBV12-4	CASRLGGPETQYF
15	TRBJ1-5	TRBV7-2	CASSLGLFSNQPQHF
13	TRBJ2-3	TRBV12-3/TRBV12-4	CASSPGNRDTQYF
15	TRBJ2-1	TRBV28	CASSLGQADLSEQFF